The clone carrying this TCR beta chain was recorded at least ten times. TCR beta cDNA was reverse-transcribed from 400 to 500 ng of total RNA. The reaction used a constant-region primer and ProtoScript II reverse transcriptase. Three nested multiplex PCR rounds, a slightly modified ARM-PCR, produced the libraries for TCR beta. For around 9 cycles apiece, the opening two PCR rounds ran with TRBV1-TRBV30 forward primers and a C-beta reverse primer. TCRdb called the multiplex PCR reads again in MiXCR, with one record for every CDR3 protein. There are roughly 91,000 distinct CDR3 sequences in the sample; more than 60% occur only once, and 9% to 10% lies in the top ten. This record belongs to a study of tumor-infiltrating lymphocytes in primary liver carcinoma. The approximately 20-31 mg bulk tissue piece was not sorted before simultaneous RNA and DNA extraction. Per germline, CDR1 MNHNS and CDR2 SASEGT. With V trimmed by 2 bases and J by 5 bases, 9 bases remained unmatched. This CDR3 is 15 amino acids long.

This rearrangement joins TRBV6-1 to TRBJ2-7; 7 nucleotides agree with TRBD1. The sequence was collected from a woman aged 55-70 years with primary liver carcinoma and hepatitis B virus infection. Sequencing used liver tumor tissue from sampling region 5. As to subset: tumor region T5, tumor centre. CDR3 nucleotide sequence: TGTGCCAGCAGTGAATTTCAGGGGGACACCGACGAGCAGTACTTC. Its translation is CASSEFQGDTDEQYF.